Sequencing of this T cell receptor beta chain was carried out in a study of cytomegalovirus exposure and HLA in healthy donors. The CDR3 loop spans 15 amino acids. V lost 4 bases, J lost 3 bases, and 16 bases lay in between. Looked up from germline, CDR1 is SGHRS and CDR2 is YFSETQ. Generated by immunoSEQ multiplex PCR, the TCRdb table keeps only in-frame clones and is missing some. The top ten clones hold around 3% of a sample with 55,000 to 80,000 clones, around 95% of them seen once. Source material: PBMCs. J is TRBJ1-1 and V is TRBV5-1, with D perhaps TRBD1 (6 bases). This clonotype was obtained from a man younger than 30 in good health and CMV-seronegative. CDR3 nucleotides: TGCGCCAGCAGCCCGTTAGGGGGACGCGACACTGAAGCTTTCTTT. As protein: CASSPLGGRDTEAFF.